This TCR beta chain was retrieved from a study of T cells in Graves' hyperthyroidism and ophthalmopathy. Each ophthalmopathy patient scored at least 3 on the Clinical Activity Score and at least 4 on NOSPECS grade, with duration under 3 months. This clonotype was detected only a few times. Amplification yielded TCR beta CDR3 regions, with RNA transcripts as the source. The TCR CDR3 first-round RT-PCR relied on the HTBI primer set. TCRdb redid the calling of the multiplex PCR reads with MiXCR, one entry per CDR3 protein. The sample shows a few hundred thousand distinct CDR3 sequences, approximately 14% of them seen only once. Sequencing input: blood. This clonotype was obtained from a woman in her twenties or thirties with Graves' ophthalmopathy.

In DNA, the CDR3 is TGCGCCAGCAGCTGGGGACTTTCAACGTCGAGTGAGCAGTTCTTC. It encodes CASSWGLSTSSEQFF. The rearrangement joins TRBV5-1 to TRBJ2-1, with D possibly matching TRBD2 (6 bases). CDR3 length: 15 residues. In germline, CDR1 is SGHRS, CDR2 YFSETQ. Trimming cost V 3 bases and J 9 bases, with 19 bases left between them.